This is a list of T cell receptor beta chains from one sample in a study of CD8+ T cells in alopecia areata. This table comes from immunoSEQ multiplex PCR, and its TCRdb copy is limited to in-frame clones, with some not included. The data contain approximately 190,000 clones, roughly 60% of them singletons. The sequenced sample was CD4+ T cells sorted from blood, obtained at week 24, from a patient treated with tofacitinib. All receptors derive from a human donor with alopecia areata. Both conserved end residues are part of each CDR3. The D gene is left open where the match is weak. Only part of the rows carry a size: once, few, many, or a class if the clone is expanded.

>few|16|TRBJ2-3|TRBD1|TRBV6-5
TGTGCCAGCAGTTACTCGGGCAGGGGGCACACAGATACGCAGTATTTT
CASSYSGRGHTDTQYF
>-|12|TRBJ1-3|-|TRBV29-1
TGCAGCGTTCGGGGATCTGGAAACACCATATATTTT
CSVRGSGNTIYF
>-|14|TRBJ2-7|-|TRBV7-2
TGTGCCAGCAGCATTCCGGGACGGACCTACGAGCAGTACTTC
CASSIPGRTYEQYF
>-|14|TRBJ1-1|-|TRBV5-6
TGTGCCAGCAGCTTGGGCCCTGGGTCCACTGAAGCTTTCTTT
CASSLGPGSTEAFF
>-|15|TRBJ1-2|-|TRBV9
TGTGCCAGCAGCGTTGAAGGCAGGGGTGGCTATGGCTACACCTTC
CASSVEGRGGYGYTF
>-|15|TRBJ2-3|TRBD2|TRBV7-2
TGTGCCAGCAGCCCTAGCGGGGGGGTCCGAGATACGCAGTATTTT
CASSPSGGVRDTQYF
>-|15|TRBJ1-2|TRBD1|TRBV4-1
TGCGCCAGCAGCCAAGGTGGACAGGGATACTATGGCTACACCTTC
CASSQGGQGYYGYTF
>-|15|TRBJ2-2|-|TRBV7-3
TGTGCCAGCAGCTTAGCGGGGATGAACACCGGGGAGCTGTTTTTT
CASSLAGMNTGELFF
>-|15|TRBJ2-7|-|TRBV19
TGTGCCAGTAGTATGAGGTTTCTTGCTTCCTACGAGCAGTACTTC
CASSMRFLASYEQYF
>-|15|TRBJ2-2|TRBD1|TRBV5-4
TGTGCCAGCACCAGGGACAGTTCCTACACCGGGGAGCTGTTTTTT
CASTRDSSYTGELFF
>-|17|TRBJ2-7|-|TRBV13
TGTGCCAGCAGCCCTAGGGGCCGGCTAGCGAGCTCCTACGAGCAGTACTTC
CASSPRGRLASSYEQYF
>few|15|TRBJ2-1|TRBD2|TRBV5-1
TGCGCCAGCAGCCCTTGGACTAGCGAGGGCAATGAGCAGTTCTTC
CASSPWTSEGNEQFF
>-|14|TRBJ1-4|-|TRBV2
TGTGCCAGCAGTGACGGGATATATAATGAAAAACTGTTTTTT
CASSDGIYNEKLFF
>-|14|TRBJ1-2|-|TRBV11-2
TGTGCCAGCAGCCCATTGGGACAACCCCATGGCTACACCTTC
CASSPLGQPHGYTF
>-|15|TRBJ2-7|-|TRBV2
TGTGCCAGCAGCCAAGGACATACACTCTCCTACGAGCAGTACTTC
CASSQGHTLSYEQYF
>few|15|TRBJ2-5|-|TRBV7-7
TGTGCCAGCAGTCCAGGGTTTGCTAGGGCGAAGACCCAGTACTTC
CASSPGFARAKTQYF
>-|14|TRBJ2-3|TRBD2|TRBV10-3
TGTGCCTTGCGGGGGGGCCTCGGCACAGATACGCAGTATTTT
CALRGGLGTDTQYF
>-|12|TRBJ1-5|-|TRBV29-1
TGCAGCGCCGGGACGCTCGATCAGCCCCAGCATTTT
CSAGTLDQPQHF
>-|13|TRBJ2-5|TRBD1|TRBV7-7
TGTGCCAGCGCGGACAGGGTGAAAGAGACCCAGTACTTC
CASADRVKETQYF
>-|14|TRBJ2-1|-|TRBV27
TGTGCCAGCAGTTTATCGTGGGGGGACAATGAGCAGTTCTTC
CASSLSWGDNEQFF
>-|15|TRBJ2-5|-|TRBV5-4
TGTGCCAGCAGCCCGTCGGGGAGGGGGCTGGAGACCCAGTACTTC
CASSPSGRGLETQYF
>few|11|TRBJ2-3|-|TRBV30
TGTGCCTGGAGTGATCGGATTACGCAGTATTTT
CAWSDRITQYF
>-|15|TRBJ2-4|-|TRBV9
TGTGCCAGCAGCCCCCGGGGGTCGAGGGGAAACATTCAGTACTTC
CASSPRGSRGNIQYF
>-|16|TRBJ1-6|-|TRBV14
TGTGCCAGCAGCCAAGTCGGGGGCGGGTATAATTCACCCCTCCACTTT
CASSQVGGGYNSPLHF
>-|16|TRBJ2-7|TRBD1|TRBV30
TGTGCCTGGAGTGTACCCGGGACAGGGGTCTCCTACGAGCAGTACTTC
CAWSVPGTGVSYEQYF
>-|14|TRBJ1-5|TRBD1|TRBV29-1
TGCAGCGTTCTGACAGGGAGTAGCAATCAGCCCCAGCATTTT
CSVLTGSSNQPQHF
>few|18|TRBJ2-5|-|TRBV15
TGTGCCACCAGCAGAGATGGTTCGAGCCGCCCCCTCCAAGAGACCCAGTACTTC
CATSRDGSSRPLQETQYF
>-|14|TRBJ2-7|-|TRBV6-5
TGTGCCAGCAGTTACTTCTCCAGCTCCTACGAGCAGTACTTC
CASSYFSSSYEQYF
>-|15|TRBJ2-3|-|TRBV10-3
TGTGCCATCAGGAGCGCATCCTGGGGCACAGATACGCAGTATTTT
CAIRSASWGTDTQYF
>few|12|TRBJ2-7|-|TRBV4-1
TGCGCCAGCAGCCAAGAAGGGGGCGAGCAGTACTTC
CASSQEGGEQYF
>-|16|TRBJ2-5|-|TRBV4-1
TGCGCCAGCAGCCAAGCATCAGGGTCCCATGGGGAGACCCAGTACTTC
CASSQASGSHGETQYF
>-|14|TRBJ1-2|-|TRBV29-1
TGCAGCGTTGATGGGATGTGGGAGGGCTATGGCTACACCTTC
CSVDGMWEGYGYTF
>-|13|TRBJ2-7|-|TRBV10-3
TGTGCCATCAGTGAGTCGAGTGGGGACGAGCAGTACTTC
CAISESSGDEQYF
>few|19|TRBJ1-5|-|TRBV4-1
TGCGCCAGCAGCCCGCGTTGGGTAGGGACTAATCCATCTCCCGAGCCCCAGCATTTT
CASSPRWVGTNPSPEPQHF
>-|11|TRBJ2-1|-|TRBV30
TGTGCCTGGAGTGGGGTCAATGAGCAGTTCTTC
CAWSGVNEQFF
>once|13|TRBJ2-5|TRBD1|TRBV29-1
TGCAGCGTTAGAGGACAGGTCCAGGAGACCCAGTACTTC
CSVRGQVQETQYF
>-|16|TRBJ1-2|-|TRBV6-1
TGTGCCAGCAGTGAAGCTGCCACGGTGGGGGTCTATGGCTACACCTTC
CASSEAATVGVYGYTF
>-|14|TRBJ2-5|TRBD2|TRBV6-8
TGTGCCAGCAGTTATCTAGCGGGAGTGGAGACCCAGTACTTC
CASSYLAGVETQYF
>many|12|TRBJ2-2|TRBD2|TRBV19
TGTGCCAGTAGCCTAGCGGCCGGGGAGCTGTTTTTT
CASSLAAGELFF
>once|14|TRBJ2-5|-|TRBV6-5
TGTGCCAGCAGTCGGGGGACTCGTCAAGAGACCCAGTACTTC
CASSRGTRQETQYF
>once|16|TRBJ2-7|-|TRBV9
TGTGCCAGCAGCGTAACGTCTAGCGTCCCGCCGGCCGAGCAGTACTTC
CASSVTSSVPPAEQYF
>few|15|TRBJ1-6|-|TRBV15
TGTGCCACCAGCAGAGATTGGGCAACCAATTCACCCCTCCACTTT
CATSRDWATNSPLHF
>-|14|TRBJ1-2|-|TRBV18
TGTGCCAGCTCACCCGGCGGAGCTAACTATGGCTACACCTTC
CASSPGGANYGYTF
>-|14|TRBJ1-2|TRBD1|TRBV18
TGTGCCAGCTCACCGGAAAGGCAGGGGGGTGGCTACACCTTC
CASSPERQGGGYTF
>-|16|TRBJ2-1|-|TRBV21-1
TGTGCCAGCAGCAAAGACAGAACTAACTCCTACAATGAGCAGTTCTTC
CASSKDRTNSYNEQFF
>-|15|TRBJ2-1|TRBD1|TRBV30
TGTGCCTGGAGTTTCCCGGGACAGATCTACAATGAGCAGTTCTTC
CAWSFPGQIYNEQFF
>-|14|TRBJ1-1|-|TRBV6-5
TGTGCCAGCAGTCCCGCCAGGGGGAACACTGAAGCTTTCTTT
CASSPARGNTEAFF
>-|16|TRBJ2-4|TRBD2|TRBV23-1
TGCGCCAGCAGTCACAAGGGACTAGCGGCCAAAAACATTCAGTACTTC
CASSHKGLAAKNIQYF
>-|14|TRBJ2-1|-|TRBV16
TGTGCCAGCAGCCCTAGACAGGCCTACAATGAGCAGTTCTTC
CASSPRQAYNEQFF
>-|16|TRBJ2-1|TRBD2|TRBV7-9
TGTGCCAGCAGCTTAGGACTAGCGGGGCCCTCCGATGAGCAGTTCTTC
CASSLGLAGPSDEQFF
>-|15|TRBJ1-6|TRBD1|TRBV9
TGTGCCAGCAGCCTGGCCGGGACAGCTCCTTCTCCCCTCCACTTT
CASSLAGTAPSPLHF
>few|11|TRBJ2-1|TRBD2|TRBV30
TGTGGCGGGAGCTCCTACAATGAGCAGTTCTTC
CGGSSYNEQFF
>-|13|TRBJ2-7|-|TRBV30
TGTGCCTGGAGTTCAGGGTTGGGCTACGAGCAGTACTTC
CAWSSGLGYEQYF
>once|14|TRBJ1-5|-|TRBV5-6
TGTGCCAGCAGCCTCGCGGGGAGAGATCAGCCCCAGCATTTT
CASSLAGRDQPQHF
>-|15|TRBJ1-2|-|TRBV10-3
TGTGCCAGCGGTCAGGACAGCCTCAATTCTTATGGCTACACCTTC
CASGQDSLNSYGYTF